Listed below are T cell receptor beta chains from one sample, sequenced in a study of T cells after yellow fever vaccination. TCRdb re-derived calls from the 5' RACE reads in MiXCR, one entry per CDR3 protein. The sample has roughly 340,000 distinct CDR3 sequences, about 9.5% seen once. This sample comprised PBMCs, obtained on the day of the first yellow fever vaccination. The receptors were sampled from a young man who received the YFV17D yellow fever vaccine. The CDR3 runs from the conserved cysteine through the conserved F or W. The order of the fields is V gene, CDR3 protein.

V gene: TRBV13
CDR3 protein: CASSLREGYNEQFF

V gene: TRBV12-3/TRBV12-4
CDR3 protein: CASSLGTSGAHPKNIQYF

V gene: TRBV4-3
CDR3 protein: CASSQDGTSGGREQFF

V gene: TRBV24-1
CDR3 protein: CATSIRLAGGQETQYF

V gene: TRBV10-3
CDR3 protein: CAISESGGGYYEQYF

V gene: TRBV9
CDR3 protein: CASSADPAGPTTLFETQYF

V gene: TRBV2
CDR3 protein: CASSGGLGTETQYF

V gene: TRBV12-3/TRBV12-4
CDR3 protein: CASSLVTFNIQYF

V gene: TRBV7-3
CDR3 protein: CASSFGGVQETQYF

V gene: TRBV6-6
CDR3 protein: CASRDSEYYGYTF

V gene: TRBV7-6
CDR3 protein: CASSPRGTSGKTTGELFF

V gene: TRBV25-1
CDR3 protein: CASRPGQGFLETQYF

V gene: TRBV5-1
CDR3 protein: CASSLDGRGAVNEQFF

V gene: TRBV6-1
CDR3 protein: CASRTVIYNSPLHF

V gene: TRBV9
CDR3 protein: CASSVGSGGYNEQFF

V gene: TRBV15
CDR3 protein: CATGYGPNTGELFF

V gene: TRBV5-1
CDR3 protein: CASSWTGVNSPLHF

V gene: TRBV4-1
CDR3 protein: CASSQDPGQRYGYTF

V gene: TRBV5-1
CDR3 protein: CASSWGPGTLEKLFF

V gene: TRBV9
CDR3 protein: CASSVDYTQPQHF

V gene: TRBV6-2/TRBV6-3
CDR3 protein: CASSPDGAYGYTF

V gene: TRBV7-2
CDR3 protein: CASSSNSGGWETQYF

V gene: TRBV12-3/TRBV12-4
CDR3 protein: CASSFKGGYTF

V gene: TRBV7-3
CDR3 protein: CASSLRPGPSYEQYF

V gene: TRBV7-2
CDR3 protein: CASSLGQGSPLHF

V gene: TRBV12-5
CDR3 protein: CASGFGTGVFEQFF

V gene: TRBV12-3/TRBV12-4
CDR3 protein: CASSFGPASTDTQYF

V gene: TRBV2
CDR3 protein: CASSVSGVGDTQYF

V gene: TRBV6-5
CDR3 protein: CASSYRWGGEQFF

V gene: TRBV20-1
CDR3 protein: CSADKSSYNEQFF

V gene: TRBV5-4
CDR3 protein: CASSDGTTRGTQYF

V gene: TRBV6-2/TRBV6-3
CDR3 protein: CASSGRGTSTDTQYF

V gene: TRBV15
CDR3 protein: CATSTGLGTAETQYF

V gene: TRBV11-2
CDR3 protein: CASSPRTSGGTTSTDTQYF

V gene: TRBV12-3/TRBV12-4
CDR3 protein: CASRTKRGASHNEQFF

V gene: TRBV24-1
CDR3 protein: CATSDPADFSYNEQFF

V gene: TRBV18
CDR3 protein: CASSPAYSGNTIYF

V gene: TRBV19
CDR3 protein: CASRIAGGPETQYF

V gene: TRBV28
CDR3 protein: CATQGETAYSPLHF

V gene: TRBV5-1
CDR3 protein: CASSFRGVGTEAFF

V gene: TRBV6-5
CDR3 protein: CASSYRSASGGYTF

V gene: TRBV4-1
CDR3 protein: CASSDNRVWSNQPQHF

V gene: TRBV2
CDR3 protein: CASSRQGPNEKLFF

V gene: TRBV6-5
CDR3 protein: CASSYSRDSRKDTQYF

V gene: TRBV24-1
CDR3 protein: CATSDFPSEGADTQYF